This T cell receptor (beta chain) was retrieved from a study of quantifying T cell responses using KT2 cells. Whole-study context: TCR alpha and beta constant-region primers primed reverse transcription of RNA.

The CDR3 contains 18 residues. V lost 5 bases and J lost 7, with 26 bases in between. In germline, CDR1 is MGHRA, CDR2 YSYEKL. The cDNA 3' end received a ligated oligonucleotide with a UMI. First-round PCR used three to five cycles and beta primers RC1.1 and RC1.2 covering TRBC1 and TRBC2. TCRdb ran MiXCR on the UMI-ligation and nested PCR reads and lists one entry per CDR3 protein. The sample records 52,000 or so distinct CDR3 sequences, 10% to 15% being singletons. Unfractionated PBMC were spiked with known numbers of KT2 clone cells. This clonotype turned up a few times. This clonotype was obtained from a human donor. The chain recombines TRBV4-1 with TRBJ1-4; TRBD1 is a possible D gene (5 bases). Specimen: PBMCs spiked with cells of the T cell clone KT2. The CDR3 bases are TGCGCCAGCAGCACTCAAGAAATTCGGCAGGGTCGAGGTGAAAAACTGTTTTTT. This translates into CASSTQEIRQGRGEKLFF.